This T cell receptor (beta chain) comes out of a study of shared clonotypes between healthy human individuals (TCRdb year 2020). With respect to the entire study: The cohort comprised a couple of women and three men aged 18 to 49 years. For each donor, CD4 naive and CD4 memory were each run on three plates, CD8 naive on two plates, and CD8 memory on one plate. The study deeply sequenced blood TCR repertoires of about 5 healthy adults to estimate repertoire size and the extent of clonotype sharing between individuals. Libraries were prepared and TCR repertoires were sequenced by different laboratories using diverse techniques, in order to increase sequencing depth and limit assay-specific biases. Leukapheresis yielded between about 0.8 and 9.5 billion PBMCs per donor.

Concerning this clone itself: Its antigen is not yet known. Base qualities are not provided; no much larger clone lies one nucleotide away.

V gives up 4 bases and J gives up 4 bases, and the segment between their germline ends measures 10 bases. Inclusive of the bounding cysteine and phenylalanine, the CDR3 is 14 residues long. The read is trimmed to its CDR3 DNA, 42 bases read in frame from base 1. According to the germline V gene, CDR1 reads LGHNA and CDR2 reads YNFKEQ. General study outcomes and caveats: About 5% of naive CD4, around 4% of naive CD8, around 2.3% of memory CD4, and 0.35% to 0.4% of memory CD8 clonotypes were shared across several donors. Pairwise subsampling led to the expectation that sequencing depth would affect the degree of clonotype sharing among donors. Naive subsets generally had larger estimated clonotype richness than memory subsets. Incomplete sequencing was indicated by rarefaction of sorted-subset datasets, despite the large sequencing depth. Only blood was sampled, and tissue TCR repertoires likely differ from those in blood. Compared with non-shared clonotypes, the clonotypes found in all four sorted-subset donors had higher generation probabilities. Because the study included a small number of donors, the genetic and exposure-history diversity represented was limited.

TCR CDR3 regions were amplified from genomic DNA by multiplex PCR using the deep immunoSEQ assay. Extracted genomic DNA from each cell subset was distributed evenly across all wells of several immunoSEQ 96-well plates, and each plate was treated as a replicate. For sorted subsets, approximately 210 ng of genomic DNA, equivalent to some 30,000 T cell genomes, went into each replicate PCR. The purified libraries were quantified using a Qubit 3.0 fluorometer, sized with a Bioanalyzer 2100, and then quantified again using the KAPA Library Quantification kit. Each immunoSEQ 96-well plate was sequenced on its own single-read 150-cycle Illumina NextSeq 550 flow cell. The source study handled its data this way. The immunoSEQ output contained only junctional sequences without quality scores, so filtering could not match that applied to full-length reads. Sequences were annotated with PyIR, a Python wrapper for IgBLAST v1.9, using IMGT germline references to assign V/J genes and CDR3. Reads were removed for weak V/J assignments (E-value above 1e-6), missing CDR3, stop codons, out-of-frame junctions, or ambiguous translated residues. V3J clonotypes were defined by identical inferred V gene, J gene, and CDR3 amino acid sequence. To compute the percentage overlap between repertoires, the number of shared unique clonotypes was divided by the size of the smaller repertoire. RTK rarefaction, the Chao1 estimator, and Recon v2.1 estimates of unobserved clonotypes were used to assess repertoire richness. OLGA was used to compute generation probabilities for all TCRbeta clonotypes that the gDNA method yielded from a handful of donors. TCRdb stores this immuneACCESS table with in-frame sequences only. Part of the clones is absent; in the studies checked, under half of the shortfall reflects unresolved V genes, and no reason is known for the rest. D and trimming come from the DNA, and the V and J calls and clone size come from that table. The sample data list approximately 2.3 million clones, and approximately 95% of these were observed just once. About 0.41% of the sample goes to the ten largest clones.

The donors were healthy, HIV-negative adults who had no recently reported acute infections or vaccinations. All donors were Caucasian adults living in Nashville, Tennessee, USA. CD4+ T cells were enriched by magnetic negative selection; naive cells were then positively selected on CD45RA, and the negative fraction formed the memory subset. Blood was obtained by leukapheresis, after which PBMCs were separated by Ficoll-Histopaque density gradient centrifugation and cryopreserved in liquid nitrogen vapor phase. Analytical flow cytometry was used to check the purity and quantity of each magnetically sorted T cell population. Genomic DNA was isolated from every sorted fraction and measured by UV absorbance on a Nanodrop 2000c.

Material for sequencing was naive CD4+ T cells from PBMCs. According to the study, the label for this sample's cell subset or site signals: CD45RA+ positively selected. This receptor chain uses TRBV4-2 and TRBJ2-2; there is no confident call for the D gene. This sequence was found in a man between 18 and 35 years old in good health. Some clones in this sample may be carry-over from other donors' samples. The bases read TGTGCCAGCAGCCCACTTGGGATCACCGGGGAGCTGTTTTTT. Its coded protein is CASSPLGITGELFF.